This T cell receptor beta chain came from a study of blood T cell repertoires in COVID-19. As for the study in general: From the United States, Italy and Spain came samples of acute and convalescent COVID-19. PBMCs, B-cell-depleted T cells, or T cells were the source of the cDNA or gDNA that made up the material.

V was pared by 6 bases and J by 1 base, with 13 bases between. CDR1 is LNHDA and CDR2 is SQIVND in the germline V gene (reference sequence). CDR3 length: 15 amino acids. Methods used by the authors: Nucleated cell number was recorded as an estimate derived from reference gene primer amplification. Clones were read by immunoSEQ multiplex PCR, and TCRdb kept only the in-frame ones, dropping some. That table furnishes V, J and clone size, whereas the DNA furnished D and trimming. The top ten clones hold more than 2% of a sample with about 100,000 clones, 70% to 90% of them seen once. This clone was recorded only once.

This clonotype was sampled from a human donor in a cohort sampled during active COVID-19. Specimen: peripheral blood. V is TRBV19 and J is TRBJ1-3; D is possibly TRBD1 (6 bases). The CDR3 here is CASREQGTSGNTIYF. The CDR3 DNA reads as TGTGCCAGTAGGGAACAGGGAACATCTGGAAACACCATATATTTT.